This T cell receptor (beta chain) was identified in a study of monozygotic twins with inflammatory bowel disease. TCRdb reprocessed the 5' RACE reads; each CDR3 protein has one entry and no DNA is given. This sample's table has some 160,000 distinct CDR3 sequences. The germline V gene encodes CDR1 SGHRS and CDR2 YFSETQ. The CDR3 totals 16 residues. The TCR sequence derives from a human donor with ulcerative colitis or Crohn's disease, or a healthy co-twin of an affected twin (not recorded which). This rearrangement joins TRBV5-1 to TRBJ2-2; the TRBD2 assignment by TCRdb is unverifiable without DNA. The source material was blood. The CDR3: CASSLVSGGANGELFF.